This entry lists 22 T cell receptor beta chains sequenced from one sample in a study of blood T cell repertoires in COVID-19. This table comes from immunoSEQ multiplex PCR, and its TCRdb copy is limited to in-frame clones, with some not included. This repertoire shows about 380,000 clones, roughly 85% found once; its top ten account for roughly 3.9%. The sequencing sample was made of peripheral blood. The origin of the receptors is a woman aged 18-29 years with acute or convalescent COVID-19.

The chain has TRBV5-6 and TRBJ2-3; a possible D gene is TRBD2 (6 bases). Trimming left V 6 bases short and J 4 bases short, with 18 bases between. In germline, CDR1 is SGHDT, CDR2 YYEEEE. The CDR3 loop spans 15 amino acids. CDR3 protein: CASNPGTPGADTQYF. The DNA for the CDR3 is TGTGCCAGCAACCCTGGGACTCCCGGGGCAGATACGCAGTATTTT.

The V and J genes are TRBV5-6 and TRBJ2-1, with D perhaps TRBD1 (6 bases). Deletions cut 1 base from V and 6 bases from J, with 11 bases between. Germline CDR1 is SGHDT and CDR2 is YYEEEE. The CDR3 has 14 residues. For the CDR3, the DNA is TGTGCCAGCAGCTTGAGCGACAGGCGCAATGAGCAGTTCTTC. Residues: CASSLSDRRNEQFF.

This clone was observed a handful of times. The chain links TRBV7-2 to TRBJ2-5; D perhaps matches TRBD2 (5 bases). The ends were cut back, 5 bases at V and 5 bases at J, with 24 bases in the middle. CDR1 and CDR2 (germline): SGHTA, FQGNSA. There are 17 residues in the CDR3. The CDR3 here is CASSTQHTSSGFETQYF. The CDR3, as DNA: TGTGCCAGCAGCACCCAACACACTAGTTCTGGCTTCGAGACCCAGTACTTC.

The J gene is TRBJ2-2, the V gene TRBV19; 12 bases match TRBD1. CDR3 length: 17 amino acids. V lost 5 bases to trimming and J lost 5 bases; unmatched junction nucleotides: 9. CDR1 is LNHDA and CDR2 is SQIVND in the germline V gene (reference sequence). The CDR3 here is CASSARDRGRLTGELFF. CDR3 nucleotide sequence: TGTGCCAGTAGTGCCCGGGACAGGGGGCGTTTAACCGGGGAGCTGTTTTTT.

The chain has TRBV6-2 or TRBV6-3 and TRBJ1-3; D is perhaps TRBD1 (5 bases). The CDR3 has 15 amino acids. The V gene lost 3 bases and the J gene lost 0 bases, with 9 bases spanning the gap. The germline CDR1 and CDR2 sequences are MNHEY and SVGEGT. CDR3: CASSYGDSSGNTIYF. As DNA, the CDR3 is TGTGCCAGCAGTTATGGCGACAGCTCTGGAAACACCATATATTTT.

This chain uses TRBV7-9 with TRBJ2-1; 7 bases are shared with TRBD2. Trimming cost V 1 base and J 3 bases; bases outside gene matches: 6. The CDR3 has 16 amino acids. Germline CDR1 is SEHNR and CDR2 is FQNEAQ (reference sequence). CDR3 region: CASSLGTSALYNEQFF. The CDR3 DNA reads as TGTGCCAGCAGCTTAGGAACTAGCGCCCTCTACAATGAGCAGTTCTTC.

The CDR3 region is CASRGQGPNYGYTF. The CDR3 nucleotides read TGCGCCAGCAGGGGACAGGGACCTAACTATGGCTACACCTTC. V and J are TRBV5-1 and TRBJ1-2; the match to TRBD1 covers 9 bases. There are 14 residues in the CDR3. Germline V gene lookup returns CDR1 SGHRS and CDR2 YFSETQ. V lost 5 bases to trimming and J lost 0 bases; unmatched junction nucleotides: 2.

The rearrangement joins TRBV6-5 to TRBJ2-2; the D gene is possibly TRBD2 (5 bases). This CDR3 has 11 amino acids. Germline V gene lookup returns CDR1 MNHEY and CDR2 SVGAGI. The V and J ends lost 8 bases and 6 bases respectively, with 7 bases between them. CDR3 sequence (DNA): TGTGCCAGCGGGCGGGCCGGGGAGCTGTTTTTT. This encodes CASGRAGELFF.

In its sample, this clone was seen a few times. The chain has TRBV27 and TRBJ1-5; D remains unclear. Trimming took off 6 bases at V and 5 bases at J, with 11 bases between the two ends. There are 13 residues in the CDR3. Germline CDR1 is MNHEY and CDR2 is SMNVEV (reference sequence). DNA for the CDR3: TGTGCCAGCAGCCTACACCGGGATCAGCCCCAGCATTTT. Translation gives CASSLHRDQPQHF.

The V gene is TRBV18, the J gene TRBJ2-1; 12 bases are a match to TRBD2. The trim removed 6 bases at V and 5 bases at J, leaving 5 bases unmatched. CDR3 size: 15 residues. Germline CDR1 is KGHSH and CDR2 is LQKENI. In nucleotides, the CDR3 is TGTGCCAGCTCGCCCGGACTAGCGGGGAACAATGAGCAGTTCTTC. As protein: CASSPGLAGNNEQFF.

The chain recombines TRBV2 with TRBJ2-1; TRBD1 matches at 7 bases. The V gene end was trimmed by 6 bases and the J gene end by 3 bases; junction bases not matched to a gene: 8. This CDR3 spans 15 amino acids. The germline CDR1 and CDR2 sequences are SNHLY and FYNNEI. The CDR3 loop is CASRFGTAHYNEQFF. The CDR3 nucleotides read TGTGCCAGCAGGTTCGGGACAGCCCACTACAATGAGCAGTTCTTC.

This clone was counted many times. The rearrangement links TRBV3-1 (or the pseudogene TRBV3-2) to TRBJ2-7; 9 nucleotides agree with TRBD1. This CDR3 contains 17 residues. Germline CDR1 is LGHDT and CDR2 is YNNKEL (reference sequence). V lost 3 bases and J lost 7; bases outside the gene matches: 16. The CDR3 coding sequence is TGTGCCAGCAGCCAGCTACCCGGGACAGGGAGCAGGGGTGAGCAGTACTTC. Translated, it gives CASSQLPGTGSRGEQYF.

V usage is TRBV3-1 (or the pseudogene TRBV3-2) and J usage is TRBJ2-5; unclear D gene. Between the trimmed V and J ends, which lost 1 base and 5 bases, there was a span of 8 bases. Germline assignment: CDR1 LGHDT and CDR2 YNNKEL (reference sequence). The CDR3 contains 13 residues. Here the CDR3 reads CASSQGQRETQYF. The CDR3 bases are TGTGCCAGCAGCCAAGGGCAGAGGGAGACCCAGTACTTC.

This clone was observed a single time. CDR3 DNA: TGTGCCAGCAGTGAATGGGGAGCGTTTGGCTACACCTTC. Translating gives CASSEWGAFGYTF. The chain carries TRBV6-1 and TRBJ1-2; D remains unclear. This CDR3 spans 13 amino acids. Trimming shortened V by 2 bases and J by 7 bases, and 11 bases separated the two germline ends. From germline, CDR1 is MNHNS and CDR2 SASEGT.

The rearrangement joins TRBV5-1 to TRBJ2-7, with D possibly TRBD1 on 5 matching bases. V dropped 4 bases and J dropped 3 bases, with 14 bases sitting between them. Germline CDR1 and CDR2: SGHRS and YFSETQ. The CDR3 runs to 14 residues. This CDR3 is CASSPAGLSYEQYF. CDR3 DNA: TGCGCCAGCAGCCCCGCAGGGCTCAGCTACGAGCAGTACTTC.

The chain uses TRBV4-1 and TRBJ1-2; D is ambiguous. The V end lost 0 bases, the J end lost 8 bases, and 13 bases lay between the germline ends. CDR3 length equals 14 residues. Germline loops: CDR1 MGHRA, CDR2 YSYEKL. CDR3 in amino acids: CASSQDRTGGGYTF. The CDR3 DNA reads TGCGCCAGCAGCCAAGATAGGACGGGCGGGGGCTACACCTTC.

The CDR3 region has the DNA TGCGCCAGCAGTGAGGGCAATATCCAGAATTCACCCCTCCACTTT. Translated, it gives CASSEGNIQNSPLHF. This chain joins TRBV10-2 and TRBJ1-6, with D unclear. Germline V gene sequence: CDR1 WSHSY, CDR2 SAAADI. The CDR3 is 15 residues long. The V end lost 2 bases, the J end lost 7 bases, and 12 bases lay between the germline ends.

The chain uses TRBV24-1 and TRBJ2-7; D is undetermined. V was cut by 0 bases and J by 0 bases, with 11 bases left in between. In germline, CDR1 is KGHDR, CDR2 SFDVKD. The CDR3 consists of 16 residues. The CDR3 protein is CATSDLFGRGSYEQYF. In DNA form, the CDR3 reads TGTGCCACCAGTGATTTGTTCGGCAGAGGCTCCTACGAGCAGTACTTC.

The V gene is TRBV5-1, the J gene TRBJ2-7; TRBD1 might be the D (6 bases). Germline CDR1 SGHRS, CDR2 YFSETQ. This CDR3 has 16 residues. Trimming took off 0 bases at V and 6 bases at J, with 19 bases between the two ends. This CDR3 reads CASSLDWDNSRSEQYF. Here the CDR3 DNA reads TGCGCCAGCAGCTTGGACTGGGACAACTCTCGGAGCGAGCAGTACTTC.

The chain employs TRBV28 and TRBJ1-2, with TRBD1 identical over 8 bases. CDR3 size: 12 residues. CDR1 is MDHEN, CDR2 SYDVKM, per germline. The ends lost 10 bases at V and 4 bases at J; junction bases unmatched: 5. CDR3 protein: CATSGQAYGYTF. The CDR3 bases are TGTGCCACCTCGGGACAGGCCTATGGCTACACCTTC.

This chain uses TRBV5-1 with TRBJ1-6; 7 bases map to TRBD1. The CDR3 loop spans 15 amino acids. V shed 0 bases, J shed 8 bases, and the junction held 5 bases outside the gene matches. CDR1 and CDR2 from the germline V gene are SGHRS and YFSETQ. CDR3 bases: TGCGCCAGCAGCTTGGGGGGGGACAGTTATTCACCCCTCCACTTT. Translation: CASSLGGDSYSPLHF. Full variable domain (missing parts from reference TRBV5-1 and TRBJ1-6): KAGVTQTPRYLIKTRGQQVTLSCSPISGHRSVSWYQQTPGQGLQFLFEYFSETQRNKGNFPGRFSGRQFSNSRSEMNVSTLELGDSALYLCASSLGGDSYSPLHFGNGTRLTVT.

The rearrangement joins TRBV5-1 to TRBJ1-1; 7 bases fit TRBD1. V dropped 0 bases and J dropped 6; count of bases not matched to a gene: 11. Per the germline V gene, CDR1 is SGHRS and CDR2 is YFSETQ. This CDR3 comprises 16 residues. CDR3 in amino acids: CASSLDRGDPRAEAFF. CDR3 nucleotides: TGCGCCAGCAGCTTGGACAGGGGTGACCCAAGGGCTGAAGCTTTCTTT.